This TCR beta chain is from a study of CD8 T cells in ankylosing spondylitis. Overall study results and limits: Reports say disease-linked clones showed up significantly more in matched ankylosing spondylitis synovial fluid.

The table lists this clonotype with a count of one. Its target is not known. TCRdb processed the 5' RACE reads anew with MiXCR; each CDR3 protein has one entry. The sample holds approximately 250,000 distinct CDR3 sequences, 30% to 40% seen once. The CDR3 runs 11 residues. V was pared by 6 bases and J by 12 bases, with 14 bases between. The origin of this receptor is a male donor with ankylosing spondylitis or in good health (not recorded which). What was sequenced was blood, either unsorted or a sorted T cell fraction (not recorded which). This chain uses TRBV12-3 or TRBV12-4 with TRBJ1-1, with D possibly matching TRBD1 (6 bases). The chain's CDR3 is CASSIAGAPFF. The CDR3, as DNA: TGTGCCAGCAGCATTGCAGGGGCTCCTTTCTTT.